A single sample is the source of the 20 T cell receptor beta chains below, sequenced in a study of cytomegalovirus exposure and HLA in healthy donors. PCR employed 60 Vbeta and 13 Jbeta primers. The protocol was immunoSEQ multiplex PCR, while the TCRdb copy is restricted to in-frame clones and leaves out a portion. The sample has 110,000 or so clones; 67% are singletons. Sequencing input: PBMCs. The receptor set was obtained from a man aged 18 to 29 in good health and CMV-seropositive.

This chain links TRBV6-5 with TRBJ2-5; a weak D match, TRBD1 (5 bases). The CDR3 covers 15 residues. V was shortened by 6 bases and J by 7 bases, with 21 bases between the two germline ends. Germline V CDR1 and CDR2: MNHEY, SVGAGI. The CDR3 loop reads CASRMTRQLMRTQYF. CDR3 DNA sequence: TGTGCCAGCAGAATGACCCGACAGCTCATGAGGACCCAGTACTTC.

This sequence joins TRBV30 and TRBJ1-4, with D tentatively TRBD1 (6 bases). Germline CDR1 and CDR2: GTSNPN and SVGIG (reference sequence). The CDR3 has 16 amino acids. V lost 2 bases, J lost 8 bases, and 21 bases lay in between. CDR3 amino acids: CAWSPRIRGPVEKLFF. The CDR3 region has the DNA TGTGCCTGGAGTCCCCGGATCAGGGGCCCTGTCGAAAAACTGTTTTTT.

The chain couples TRBV5-1 to TRBJ2-7, with D perhaps matching TRBD2 (6 bases). CDR3 length: 16 amino acids. V lost 0 bases and J 0 bases, leaving 13 bases between the germline ends. Germline-derived CDR1 and CDR2 are SGHRS and YFSETQ. CDR3 DNA: TGCGCCAGCAGCTTGGGGGCGGGGAGGAGCTCCTACGAGCAGTACTTC. It is translated as CASSLGAGRSSYEQYF.

The chain joins TRBV19 to TRBJ1-5, with 7 bases aligning to TRBD1. Looked up from germline, CDR1 is LNHDA and CDR2 is SQIVND (reference sequence). The CDR3 sequence is 17 residues long. Trimming cost V 9 bases and J 3 bases; bases outside gene matches: 17. CDR3 in amino acids: CARKPQGTPHSNQPQHF. In DNA form, the CDR3 reads TGTGCCAGGAAACCACAGGGGACACCACATTCCAATCAGCCCCAGCATTTT.

The V gene is TRBV30, the J gene TRBJ2-7, with a weak D call TRBD1 (5 bases). CDR1 GTSNPN and CDR2 SVGIG come from the germline V gene (reference sequence). V lost 2 bases, J lost 7 bases, and 12 bases lay in between. The CDR3 consists of 12 residues. CDR3 nucleotides: TGTGCCTGGAGTTTACAGGCCTGGGAGCAGTACTTC. Protein: CAWSLQAWEQYF.

This chain links TRBV7-9 with TRBJ1-6; 9 bases map to TRBD1. Per the germline V gene, CDR1 is SEHNR and CDR2 is FQNEAQ (reference sequence). V shed 3 bases and J 8 bases; nucleotides not matched to a gene: 5. CDR3 length: 15 amino acids. CDR3 sequence (DNA): TGTGCCAGCAGCTTGGGGACAGGGCTGGATTCACCCCTCCACTTT. Its translation is CASSLGTGLDSPLHF.

The chain has TRBV19 and TRBJ2-4; 7 bases fit TRBD2. The CDR3 loop spans 13 amino acids. Per the germline V gene, CDR1 is LNHDA and CDR2 is SQIVND (reference sequence). Germline trimming cut 1 base from V and 7 bases from J; bases unmatched to any gene: 1. Here the CDR3 DNA reads TGTGCCAGTAGTATAGGCGGGGGTAACATTCAGTACTTC. It encodes CASSIGGGNIQYF.

This chain links TRBV29-1 with TRBJ2-1; D might be TRBD2 (7 bases). This CDR3 comprises 15 residues. The V gene lost 5 bases and the J gene lost 3 bases, with 17 bases spanning the gap. Germline V gives CDR1 SQVTM, CDR2 ANQGSEA. For the CDR3, the DNA is TGCAGCGTTTCCTGGAGGGGGGGGGACTACAATGAGCAGTTCTTC. This encodes CSVSWRGGDYNEQFF.

The chain couples TRBV14 to TRBJ1-2; 8 positions match TRBD1. CDR3 length: 16 residues. The germline V gene encodes CDR1 SGHDN and CDR2 FVKESK. Trimming cost V 1 base and J 6 bases; bases outside gene matches: 10. CDR3 amino acids: CASSQGDGQGINGYTF. The DNA of the CDR3 is TGTGCCAGCAGCCAAGGAGATGGACAGGGTATCAATGGCTACACCTTC.

This clone was counted a single time. J is TRBJ1-3 and V is TRBV21-1; the DNA was not compared with TRBD1, the D call given in the table. TRBV21-1 is a listed pseudogene. The CDR3 length is 18 residues. The DNA of the CDR3 is TGTGCCAGCACCCAACCTCAGGACAGGGGATACACTGGAAACACCATATATTTT. Its protein product is CASTQPQDRGYTGNTIYF.

This clone turned up a few times. This chain uses TRBV9 with TRBJ1-2; 7 bases map to TRBD1. The length of the CDR3 is 12 residues. The junction had 5 bases not matched to a gene; V was cut back by 4 bases and J by 8 bases. Germline V gives CDR1 SGDLS, CDR2 YYNGEE. The CDR3 region is CASSIQGQGYTF. CDR3 DNA sequence: TGTGCCAGCAGCATACAGGGGCAGGGCTACACCTTC.

The chain recombines TRBV6-5 with TRBJ2-7, with no clear D. V lost 6 bases and J lost 8, with 11 bases in between. In germline, CDR1 is MNHEY, CDR2 SVGAGI. The CDR3 loop spans 11 amino acids. The CDR3 DNA follows: TGTGCCAGCAGACCTAAACCGCAGCAGTACTTC. Translated, it gives CASRPKPQQYF.

J is TRBJ2-2 and V is TRBV2; weak D call: TRBD1 (5 bases). Trimming stripped 8 bases from V and 4 bases from J, with 8 bases between. The CDR3 has 12 amino acids. Germline V lookup: CDR1 SNHLY, CDR2 FYNNEI. The CDR3 is CASGAGTGELFF. CDR3 sequence (DNA): TGTGCCAGCGGGGCAGGCACCGGGGAGCTGTTTTTT.

The V gene is TRBV19, the J gene TRBJ2-1; a possible D gene is TRBD1 (5 bases). Germline V lookup: CDR1 LNHDA, CDR2 SQIVND (reference sequence). This CDR3 contains 14 residues. The ends were cut back, 1 base at V and 4 bases at J, with 8 bases in the middle. The CDR3 DNA reads TGTGCCAGTAGTATAGCGACAGTTTACAATGAGCAGTTCTTC. This sequence encodes CASSIATVYNEQFF. The whole variable domain, remainder taken from reference TRBV19 and TRBJ2-1, is DGGITQSPKYLFRKEGQNVTLSCEQNLNHDAMYWYRQDPGQGLRLIYYSQIVNDFQKGDIAEGYSVSREKKESFPLTVTSAQKNPTAFYLCASSIATVYNEQFFGPGTRLTVL.

CDR3 nucleotide sequence: TGCGCCAACCACCAGGGACAGAGAAACACCGGGGAGCTGTTTTTT. Amino acid sequence: CANHQGQRNTGELFF. The chain links TRBV23-1 to TRBJ2-2, with 7 bases matching TRBD1. TRBV23-1 is designated an ORF whose function remains uncertain. The CDR3 is made up of 15 amino acids. After removal of 10 bases from V and 2 bases from J, the junction contained 10 bases not matched to a gene.

The rearrangement links TRBV4-1 to TRBJ1-2, with D perhaps matching TRBD1 (5 bases). The CDR3 is made up of 17 amino acids. V lost 2 bases to trimming and J lost 0 bases, with 16 bases between them. From germline, CDR1 is MGHRA and CDR2 YSYEKL. The CDR3 nucleotides are TGCGCCAGCAGCCAATCTGGGGGGACCCGCTCTAACTATGGCTACACCTTC. This codes for CASSQSGGTRSNYGYTF.

V and J are TRBV29-1 and TRBJ2-2; no reliable D call. V lost 3 bases and J lost 5, with 4 bases in between. Per germline, CDR1 SQVTM and CDR2 ANQGSEA. The CDR3 has 11 amino acids. As DNA, the CDR3 is TGCAGCGTTGACCAGACCGGGGAGCTGTTTTTT. Translation gives CSVDQTGELFF.

V and J are TRBV18 and TRBJ1-4; D is perhaps TRBD1 (5 bases). Germline V CDR1 and CDR2: KGHSH, LQKENI. V lost 2 bases, J lost 0 bases, and 13 bases lay in between. The CDR3 sequence is 17 residues long. CDR3 in DNA: TGTGCCAGCTCACCAAGCAACGACAGAGCAACTAATGAAAAACTGTTTTTT. Encoded protein: CASSPSNDRATNEKLFF.

V is TRBV15 and J is TRBJ2-7; weak D call: TRBD1 (6 bases). The CDR3 consists of 15 residues. The V gene's germline CDR1 is LNHNV and CDR2 YYDKDF (reference sequence). Trimming left V 5 bases short and J 2 bases short, with 16 bases between. The CDR3 region is CATSALGQKAYEQYF. The CDR3, as DNA: TGTGCCACCAGCGCACTAGGACAGAAGGCCTACGAGCAGTACTTC.

The rearrangement joins TRBV30 to TRBJ1-3; tentative D call: TRBD1 (5 bases). The CDR3 spans 14 residues. Germline CDR1 is GTSNPN and CDR2 is SVGIG (reference sequence). The V gene lost 5 bases and the J gene lost 3 bases, with 14 bases spanning the gap. The CDR3 region is CAWRSGGSGNTIYF. DNA for the CDR3: TGTGCCTGGCGCTCCGGGGGAAGTGGAAACACCATATATTTT. Full variable domain (missing parts from reference TRBV30 and TRBJ1-3): SQTIHQWPATLVQPVGSPLSLECTVEGTSNPNLYWYRQAAGRGLQLLFYSVGIGQISSEVPQNLSASRPQDRQFILSSKKLLLSDSGFYLCAWRSGGSGNTIYFGEGSWLTVV.